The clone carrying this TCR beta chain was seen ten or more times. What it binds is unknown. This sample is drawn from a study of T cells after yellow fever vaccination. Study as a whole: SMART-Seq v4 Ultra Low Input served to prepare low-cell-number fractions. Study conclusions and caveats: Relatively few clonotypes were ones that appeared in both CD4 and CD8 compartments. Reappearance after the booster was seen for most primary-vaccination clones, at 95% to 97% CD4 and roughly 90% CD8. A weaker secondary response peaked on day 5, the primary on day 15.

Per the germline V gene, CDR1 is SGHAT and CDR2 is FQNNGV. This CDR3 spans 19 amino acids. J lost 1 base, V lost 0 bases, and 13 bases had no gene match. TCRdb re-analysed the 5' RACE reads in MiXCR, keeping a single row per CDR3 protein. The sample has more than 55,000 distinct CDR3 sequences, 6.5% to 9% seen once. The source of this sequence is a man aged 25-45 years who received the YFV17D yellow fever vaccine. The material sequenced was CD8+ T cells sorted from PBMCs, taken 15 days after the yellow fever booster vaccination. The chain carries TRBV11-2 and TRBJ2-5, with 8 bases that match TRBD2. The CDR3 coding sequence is TGTGCCAGCAGCTTAGAGACGATAGTACTAGCGGTCTCCCAAGAGACCCAGTACTTC. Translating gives CASSLETIVLAVSQETQYF. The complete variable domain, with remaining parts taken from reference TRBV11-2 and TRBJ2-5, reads EAGVAQSPRYKIIEKRQSVAFWCNPISGHATLYWYQQILGQGPKLLIQFQNNGVVDDSQLPKDRFSAERLKGVDSTLKIQPAKLEDSAVYLCASSLETIVLAVSQETQYFGPGTRLLVL.